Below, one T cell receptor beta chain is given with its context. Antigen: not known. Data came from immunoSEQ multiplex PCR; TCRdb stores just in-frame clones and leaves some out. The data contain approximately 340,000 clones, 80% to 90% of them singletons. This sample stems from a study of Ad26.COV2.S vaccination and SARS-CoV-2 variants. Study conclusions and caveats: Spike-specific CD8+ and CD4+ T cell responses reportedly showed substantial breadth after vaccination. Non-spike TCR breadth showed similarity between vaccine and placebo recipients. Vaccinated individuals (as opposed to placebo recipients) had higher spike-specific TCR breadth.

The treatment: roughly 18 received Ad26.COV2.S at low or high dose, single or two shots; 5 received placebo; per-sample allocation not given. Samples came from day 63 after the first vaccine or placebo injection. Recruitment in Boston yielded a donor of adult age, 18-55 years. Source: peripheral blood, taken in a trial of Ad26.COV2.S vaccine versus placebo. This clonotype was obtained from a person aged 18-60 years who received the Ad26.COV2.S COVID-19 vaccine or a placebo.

The DNA of the CDR3 is TGTGCCATCAGTGAGTCTGCAGTTCAAGAGACCCAGTACTTC. It is translated as CAISESAVQETQYF. The chain uses TRBV10-3 and TRBJ2-5; no definite D call. The CDR3 contains 14 residues. The V gene lost 0 bases and the J gene lost 2 bases, with 7 bases spanning the gap. Germline loops: CDR1 ENHRY, CDR2 SYGVKD.